This T cell receptor beta chain was identified during a study of blood T cell repertoires in COVID-19. Study overall: From the United States, Italy and Spain came samples of acute and convalescent COVID-19. T cells, B-cell-depleted T cells, or PBMCs supplied cDNA or gDNA.

The CDR3 has 16 amino acids. V was pared by 1 base and J by 2 bases, with 6 bases of the junction left unmatched. CDR1 is SGHTS and CDR2 is YDEGEE in the germline V gene. Study processing details: Estimation of nucleated cell counts was performed using reference gene primer amplification. Clones were read by immunoSEQ multiplex PCR, and TCRdb kept only the in-frame ones, dropping some. The D gene and trimming were derived from the DNA, and the V and J assignments and clone size from that table. The sample shows under 150,000 clones, less than 95% of them seen only once. Material: peripheral blood. The chain is built from TRBV5-8 and TRBJ2-1; TRBD1 agrees at 7 bases. This TCR derives from a human donor with active COVID-19. The donor label of this sample is uncertain. CDR3 DNA: TGTGCCAGCAGCTTGTGGAGTAGGGGGCCCTACAATGAGCAGTTCTTC. Its protein is CASSLWSRGPYNEQFF.